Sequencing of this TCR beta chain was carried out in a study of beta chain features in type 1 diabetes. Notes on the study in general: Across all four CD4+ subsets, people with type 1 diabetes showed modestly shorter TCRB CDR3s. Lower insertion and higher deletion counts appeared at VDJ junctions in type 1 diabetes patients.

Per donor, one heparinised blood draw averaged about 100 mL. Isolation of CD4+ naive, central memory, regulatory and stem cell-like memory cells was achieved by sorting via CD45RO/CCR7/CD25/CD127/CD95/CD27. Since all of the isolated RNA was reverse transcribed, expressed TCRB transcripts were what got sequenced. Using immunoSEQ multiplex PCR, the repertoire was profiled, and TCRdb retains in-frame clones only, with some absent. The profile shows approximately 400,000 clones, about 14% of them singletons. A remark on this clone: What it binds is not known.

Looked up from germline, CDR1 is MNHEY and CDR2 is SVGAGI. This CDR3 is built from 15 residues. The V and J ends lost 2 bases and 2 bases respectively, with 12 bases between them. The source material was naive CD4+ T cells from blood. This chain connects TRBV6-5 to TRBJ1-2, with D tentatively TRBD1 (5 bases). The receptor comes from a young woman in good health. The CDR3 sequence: CASSYTVTGNYGYTF. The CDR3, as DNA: TGTGCCAGCAGTTACACCGTTACAGGAAACTATGGCTACACCTTC.